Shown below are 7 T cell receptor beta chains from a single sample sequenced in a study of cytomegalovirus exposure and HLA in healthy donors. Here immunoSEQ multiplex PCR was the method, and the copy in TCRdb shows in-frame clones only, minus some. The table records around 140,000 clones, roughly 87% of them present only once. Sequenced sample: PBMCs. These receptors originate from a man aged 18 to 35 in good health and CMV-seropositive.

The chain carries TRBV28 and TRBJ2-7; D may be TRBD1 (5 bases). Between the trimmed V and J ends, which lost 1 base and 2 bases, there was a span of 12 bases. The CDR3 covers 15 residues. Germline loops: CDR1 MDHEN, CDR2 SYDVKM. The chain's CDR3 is CASSLLAGKAYEQYF. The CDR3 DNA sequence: TGTGCCAGCAGTTTATTGGCAGGGAAAGCCTACGAGCAGTACTTC. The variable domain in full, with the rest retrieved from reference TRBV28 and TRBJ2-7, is DVKVTQSSRYLVKRTGEKVFLECVQDMDHENMFWYRQDPGLGLRLIYFSYDVKMKEKGDIPEGYSVSREKKERFSLILESASTNQTSMYLCASSLLAGKAYEQYFGPGTRLTVT.

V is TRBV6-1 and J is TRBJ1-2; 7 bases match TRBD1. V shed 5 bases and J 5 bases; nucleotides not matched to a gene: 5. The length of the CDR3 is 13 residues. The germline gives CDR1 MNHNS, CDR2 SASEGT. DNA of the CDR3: TGTGCCAGCAGTCTCTCAGGGGGATATGGCTACACCTTC. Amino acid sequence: CASSLSGGYGYTF.

CDR3 sequence (DNA): TGTGCCAGCAGCTTGGCAGGGACAGTATCCTACGAGCAGTACTTC. It encodes CASSLAGTVSYEQYF. This chain uses TRBV7-3 with TRBJ2-7; 7 nucleotides match TRBD1. V trimming: 3 bases; J trimming: 1 base; junction bases outside the gene matches: 6. Germline values: CDR1 SGHTA, CDR2 FQGTGA. The CDR3 spans 15 residues.

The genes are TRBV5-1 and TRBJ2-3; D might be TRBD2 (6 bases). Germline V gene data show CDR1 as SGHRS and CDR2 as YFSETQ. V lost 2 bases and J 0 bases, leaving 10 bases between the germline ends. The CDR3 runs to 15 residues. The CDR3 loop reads CASSLPSGSTDTQYF. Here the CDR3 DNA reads TGCGCCAGCAGCTTACCCAGCGGGAGCACAGATACGCAGTATTTT.

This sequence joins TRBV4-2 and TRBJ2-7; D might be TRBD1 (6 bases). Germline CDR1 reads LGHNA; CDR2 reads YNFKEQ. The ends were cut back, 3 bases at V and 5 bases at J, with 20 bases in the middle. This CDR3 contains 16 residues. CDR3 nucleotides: TGTGCCAGCAGCCAGAGTCCGCAGGGGCGAGGGAACGAGCAGTACTTC. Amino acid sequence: CASSQSPQGRGNEQYF.

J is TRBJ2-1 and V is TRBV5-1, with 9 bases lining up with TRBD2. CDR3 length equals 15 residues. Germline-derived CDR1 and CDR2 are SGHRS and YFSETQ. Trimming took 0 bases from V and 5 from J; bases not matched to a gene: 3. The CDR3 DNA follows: TGCGCCAGCAGCTTGGCCCTAGCGGGGAACAATGAGCAGTTCTTC. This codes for CASSLALAGNNEQFF.

CDR3 in DNA: TGCGCCAGCAGGAGGACTAGCATGAACACCGGGGAGCTGTTTTTT. Translating it yields CASRRTSMNTGELFF. The J gene is TRBJ2-2, the V gene TRBV5-1, with TRBD2 matching over 8 bases. J lost 1 base, V lost 5 bases, and 4 bases had no gene match. The CDR3 contains 15 residues. CDR1 and CDR2 from the germline V gene are SGHRS and YFSETQ.